Each of the 7 T cell receptor beta chains below was sequenced from the same sample in a study of T cell responses to AZD1222 COVID-19 vaccine. The protocol was immunoSEQ multiplex PCR, while the TCRdb copy is restricted to in-frame clones and leaves out a portion. The sample contains about 98,000 clones, 85% to 90% of which appear only once. Sequencing used peripheral blood, obtained on day 0 of MenACWY control vaccination. Receptors were obtained from an adult in good health.

The V call is TRBV28, the J call TRBJ1-4, with 10 positions matching TRBD1. The germline V gene has CDR1 MDHEN and CDR2 SYDVKM. The V gene end was trimmed by 6 bases and the J gene end by 8 bases; junction bases not matched to a gene: 6. This CDR3 has 14 amino acids. The chain's CDR3 is CASSRQGAMEKLFF. The CDR3 DNA is TGTGCCAGCAGCCGACAGGGGGCGATGGAAAAACTGTTTTTT.

This chain connects TRBV15 to TRBJ1-5; no firm D call. Germline assignment: CDR1 LNHNV and CDR2 YYDKDF (reference sequence). The CDR3 totals 16 residues. The germline V and J ends were trimmed by 3 bases and 2 bases, with 14 bases remaining between them. The CDR3 bases are TGTGCCACCAGCAGTACCGGGGAACTAGGCAATCAGCCCCAGCATTTT. Its translation is CATSSTGELGNQPQHF.

This clone occurred once. The chain has TRBV5-1 and TRBJ2-3; no firm D call. The length of the CDR3 is 14 residues. V was trimmed by 0 bases and J by 6 bases, leaving 11 bases between them. Germline V gives CDR1 SGHRS, CDR2 YFSETQ. In DNA form, the CDR3 reads TGCGCCAGCAGCTTGGAGCCGGCCGAGGATACGCAGTATTTT. This encodes CASSLEPAEDTQYF.

This chain links TRBV7-2 with TRBJ2-7; 10 positions match TRBD2. The CDR3 loop spans 16 amino acids. V was clipped by 3 bases and J by 1 base; unmatched bases: 6. Germline CDR1 reads SGHTA; CDR2 reads FQGNSA. The CDR3 region has the DNA TGTGCCAGCAGCTTTCTCGGGACTAGCGCTTCCTACGAGCAGTACTTC. The encoded protein is CASSFLGTSASYEQYF.

The chain carries TRBV27 and TRBJ2-2; TRBD2 agrees at 9 bases. Germline values: CDR1 MNHEY, CDR2 SMNVEV (reference sequence). Germline trimming cut 1 base from V and 4 bases from J; bases unmatched to any gene: 4. CDR3 length: 16 amino acids. CDR3 amino acids: CASSLFASGATGELFF. Here the CDR3 DNA reads TGTGCCAGCAGTTTATTCGCTAGCGGGGCCACCGGGGAGCTGTTTTTT.

V gene TRBV7-2 combines with J gene TRBJ2-1, with D perhaps TRBD1 (6 bases). The V and J ends lost 1 base and 9 bases respectively, with 13 bases between them. The CDR3 contains 14 residues. The germline V gene encodes CDR1 SGHTA and CDR2 FQGNSA. The CDR3 region has the DNA TGTGCCAGCAGCTTAGAGGGGGTCTTTGGTGAGCAGTTCTTC. This encodes CASSLEGVFGEQFF.

CDR3 amino acids: CASSLSQGLPYEQYF. The CDR3 coding sequence is TGTGCCAGCAGTTTATCACAGGGGCTCCCCTACGAGCAGTACTTC. The chain combines TRBV27 with TRBJ2-7; 7 positions match TRBD1. CDR3 length: 15 residues. The junction had 4 bases not matched to a gene; V was cut back by 0 bases and J by 2 bases. In germline, CDR1 is MNHEY, CDR2 SMNVEV (reference sequence).